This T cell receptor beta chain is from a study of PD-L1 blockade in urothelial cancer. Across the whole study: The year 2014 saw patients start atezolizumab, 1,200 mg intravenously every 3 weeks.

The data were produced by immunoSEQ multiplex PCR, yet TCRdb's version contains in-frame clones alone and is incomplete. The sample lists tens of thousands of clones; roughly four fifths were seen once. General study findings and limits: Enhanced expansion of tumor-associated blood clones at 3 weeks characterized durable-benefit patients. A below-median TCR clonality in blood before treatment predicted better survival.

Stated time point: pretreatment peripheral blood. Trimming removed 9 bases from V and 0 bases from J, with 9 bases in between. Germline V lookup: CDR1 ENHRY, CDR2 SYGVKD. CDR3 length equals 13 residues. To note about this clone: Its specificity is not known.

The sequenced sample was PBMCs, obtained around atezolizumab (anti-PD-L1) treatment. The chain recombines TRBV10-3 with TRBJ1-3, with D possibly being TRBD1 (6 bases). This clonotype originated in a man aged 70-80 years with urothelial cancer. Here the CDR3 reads CAMGAASGNTIYF. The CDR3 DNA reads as TGTGCCATGGGGGCAGCCTCTGGAAACACCATATATTTT.